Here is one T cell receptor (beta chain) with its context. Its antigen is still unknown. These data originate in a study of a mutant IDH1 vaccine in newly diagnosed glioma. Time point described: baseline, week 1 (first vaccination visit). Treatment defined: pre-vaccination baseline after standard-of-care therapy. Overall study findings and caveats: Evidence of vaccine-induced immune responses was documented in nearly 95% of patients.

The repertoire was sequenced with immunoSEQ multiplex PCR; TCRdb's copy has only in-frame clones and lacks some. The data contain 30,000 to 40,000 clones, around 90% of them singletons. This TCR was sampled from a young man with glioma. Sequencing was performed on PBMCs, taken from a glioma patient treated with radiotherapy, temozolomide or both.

The CDR3 nucleotides read TGTGCCTGGGGCCTTACCTCCGGACCCAATGAAAAACTGTTTTTT. This encodes CAWGLTSGPNEKLFF. V gene TRBV30 combines with J gene TRBJ1-4, with no clear D. The V and J ends lost 5 bases and 5 bases respectively, with 18 bases between them. Germline V gene lookup returns CDR1 GTSNPN and CDR2 SVGIG (reference sequence). The CDR3 is 15 amino acids.